One and the same sample provided the 9 T cell receptor beta chains below, sequenced in a study of blood T cell repertoires in COVID-19. TCRdb's copy holds only in-frame clones and misses some; the assay was immunoSEQ multiplex PCR. The sample lists approximately 300,000 clones, more than 80% occurring once. The source material was peripheral blood. These receptors were taken from a woman aged 45-65 years with COVID-19, enrolled during active disease.

The chain couples TRBV6-2 or TRBV6-3 to TRBJ2-1, with 11 bases matching TRBD2. After removal of 3 bases from V and 8 bases from J, the junction contained 12 bases not matched to a gene. Germline-derived CDR1 and CDR2 are MNHEY and SVGEGT. The CDR3 contains 17 residues. CDR3 DNA: TGTGCCAGCAGTTATCTACCTGTAGCGGGAGGGCTCTATGAGCAGTTCTTC. Translated, it gives CASSYLPVAGGLYEQFF.

The chain links TRBV7-2 to TRBJ1-1; TRBD1 might be the D (6 bases). In germline, CDR1 is SGHTA, CDR2 FQGNSA. Trimming left V 4 bases short and J 0 bases short, with 21 bases between. The CDR3 is 18 residues long. The CDR3 protein is CASSSQPETGRMNTEAFF. The CDR3 nucleotides are TGTGCCAGCAGCTCACAACCAGAAACAGGGCGCATGAACACTGAAGCTTTCTTT.

The chain uses TRBV7-8 and TRBJ1-1, with 10 nucleotides matching TRBD1. The CDR3 is made up of 15 amino acids. Germline V gene sequence: CDR1 SGHVS, CDR2 FQNEAQ. The ends lost 4 bases at V and 1 base at J; junction bases unmatched: 3. This CDR3 reads CASSSGQGGNTEAFF. DNA of the CDR3: TGTGCCAGCAGCTCCGGACAGGGGGGGAACACTGAAGCTTTCTTT.

This sequence joins TRBV4-1 and TRBJ2-1; D might be TRBD1 (5 bases). This CDR3 has 17 amino acids. Germline V CDR1 and CDR2: MGHRA, YSYEKL. V lost 2 bases and J lost 0, with 14 bases in between. The CDR3 bases are TGCGCCAGCAGCCAAAGTCTGGGGCGGAGCTCCTACAATGAGCAGTTCTTC. Translating gives CASSQSLGRSSYNEQFF.

J is TRBJ1-6 and V is TRBV7-9, with D possibly being TRBD1 (6 bases). The ends were cut back, 1 base at V and 0 bases at J, with 16 bases in the middle. Germline V gene sequence: CDR1 SEHNR, CDR2 FQNEAQ (reference sequence). This CDR3 has 19 residues. This CDR3 reads CASSLDPGQSSSYNSPLHF. CDR3 DNA: TGTGCCAGCAGCTTAGACCCAGGACAGTCGAGCTCCTATAATTCACCCCTCCACTTT.

This clone was picked up one time. The CDR3 coding sequence is TGTGCCAGCAGTGCGACAGGGAGCACAGATACGCAGTATTTT. Protein: CASSATGSTDTQYF. This sequence joins TRBV2 and TRBJ2-3; 7 bases match TRBD1. The V segment lost 4 bases and the J segment 0 bases; nucleotides outside the gene matches: 1. Per germline, CDR1 SNHLY and CDR2 FYNNEI. This CDR3 has 14 amino acids.

The gene calls are TRBV5-8 and TRBJ1-3; no definite D call. The V gene's germline CDR1 is SGHTS and CDR2 YDEGEE. This CDR3 has 15 amino acids. Trimming removed 4 bases at V and 0 bases at J, with 11 bases between. The CDR3 region has the DNA TGTGCCAGCAGCCATGGCCGGAGCTCTGGAAACACCATATATTTT. Amino acids: CASSHGRSSGNTIYF.

The CDR3 bases are TGTGCCAGCAGCCTCTTCGGGGGGGGCGGGTACGAGCAGTACTTC. It codes for CASSLFGGGGYEQYF. The V gene is TRBV7-2, the J gene TRBJ2-7; 8 bases are a match to TRBD2. This CDR3 contains 15 residues. The germline CDR1 and CDR2 sequences are SGHTA and FQGNSA. V lost 5 bases and J lost 4; bases outside the gene matches: 10.

V and J are TRBV2 and TRBJ2-3; the D is unclear. The V gene's germline CDR1 is SNHLY and CDR2 FYNNEI. The CDR3 consists of 13 residues. With 6 bases removed from V and 2 bases from J, the gap between germline ends came to 9 bases. Written as DNA, the CDR3 is TGTGCCAGCAGCCCCTACTTCACAGATACGCAGTATTTT. Translated: CASSPYFTDTQYF.